This record covers a single TCR beta chain. The antigen is unknown. The data were taken from a study of beta chain features in type 1 diabetes. Study-wide results and limits: Patients and controls would share equally any PCR tilt toward shorter templates. In all four CD4+ subsets, TCRB CDR3 length was significantly, moderately reduced in type 1 diabetes.

Reverse transcription of all isolated RNA meant that expressed TCRB transcripts were sequenced. Profiled with immunoSEQ multiplex PCR; TCRdb holds only in-frame clones, not every one. Of more than 250,000 clones listed, over 14% are singletons. The length of the CDR3 is 14 residues. Germline V gene data show CDR1 as SGHRS and CDR2 as YFSETQ. V lost 4 bases and J 1 base, leaving 10 bases between the germline ends. On average, the one heparinised blood draw given by each donor was approximately 100 mL. The sequence came from a man aged 18 to 30 with type 1 diabetes. Sequences were obtained from naive CD4+ T cells from blood. V gene TRBV5-1 combines with J gene TRBJ2-3; D possibly corresponds to TRBD2 (6 bases). CDR3 bases: TGCGCCAGCAGCCCGGGACTCCGCACAGATACGCAGTATTTT. Protein sequence: CASSPGLRTDTQYF.